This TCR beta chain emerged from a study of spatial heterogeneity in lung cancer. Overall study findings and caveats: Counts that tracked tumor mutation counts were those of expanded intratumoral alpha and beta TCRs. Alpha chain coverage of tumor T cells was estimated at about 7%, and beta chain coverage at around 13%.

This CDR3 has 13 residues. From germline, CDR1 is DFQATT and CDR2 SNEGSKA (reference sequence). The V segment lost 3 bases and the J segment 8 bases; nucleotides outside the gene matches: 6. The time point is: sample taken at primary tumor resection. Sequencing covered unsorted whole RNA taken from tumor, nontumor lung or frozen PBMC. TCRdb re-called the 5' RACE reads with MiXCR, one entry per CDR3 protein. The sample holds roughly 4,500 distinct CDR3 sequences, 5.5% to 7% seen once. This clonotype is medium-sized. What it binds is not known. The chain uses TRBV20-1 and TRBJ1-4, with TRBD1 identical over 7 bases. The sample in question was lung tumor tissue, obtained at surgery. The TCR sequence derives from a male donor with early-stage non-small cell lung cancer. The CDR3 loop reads CSARYRGREKLFF. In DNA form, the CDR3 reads TGCAGTGCTAGGTATAGGGGGCGAGAAAAACTGTTTTTT.